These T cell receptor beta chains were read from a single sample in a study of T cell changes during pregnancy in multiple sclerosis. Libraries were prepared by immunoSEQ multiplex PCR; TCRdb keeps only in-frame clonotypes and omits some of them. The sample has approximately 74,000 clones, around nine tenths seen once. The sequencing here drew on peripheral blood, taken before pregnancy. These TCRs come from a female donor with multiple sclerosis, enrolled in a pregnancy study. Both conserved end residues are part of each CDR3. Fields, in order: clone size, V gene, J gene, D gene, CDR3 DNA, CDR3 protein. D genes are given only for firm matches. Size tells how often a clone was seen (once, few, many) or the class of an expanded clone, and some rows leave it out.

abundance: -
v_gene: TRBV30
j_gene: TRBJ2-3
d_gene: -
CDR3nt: TGTGCCTGGACGGGGAGTAGCACAGATACGCAGTATTTT
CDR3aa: CAWTGSSTDTQYF

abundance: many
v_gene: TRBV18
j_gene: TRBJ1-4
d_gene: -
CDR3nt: TGTGCCAGCTCACCAAACAGGGACCGTGGAACTTATGCAACTAATGAAAAACTGTTTTTT
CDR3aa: CASSPNRDRGTYATNEKLFF

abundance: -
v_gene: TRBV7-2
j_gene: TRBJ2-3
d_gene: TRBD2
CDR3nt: TGTGCCAGCAGCGGGGGGAGGGTAGCGGGATGGAGGACAGATACGCAGTATTTT
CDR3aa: CASSGGRVAGWRTDTQYF

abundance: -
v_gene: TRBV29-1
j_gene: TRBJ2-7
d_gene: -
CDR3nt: TGCAGCGTAGGATCAGGGCGGGACAGTTACGAGCAGTACTTC
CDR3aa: CSVGSGRDSYEQYF

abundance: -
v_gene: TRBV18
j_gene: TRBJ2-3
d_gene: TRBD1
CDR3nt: TGTGCCAGCTCATGGACAGGGCTTTCAGATACGCAGTATTTT
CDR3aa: CASSWTGLSDTQYF

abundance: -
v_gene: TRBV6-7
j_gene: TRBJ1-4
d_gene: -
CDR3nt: TGTGCCAGCACCGATCTGACCGGGACACACAATGAAAAACTGTTTTTT
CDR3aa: CASTDLTGTHNEKLFF

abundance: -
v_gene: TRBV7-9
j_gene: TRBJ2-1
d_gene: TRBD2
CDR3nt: TGTGCCTCCTTAGCGGGAGTGCTCCCCAATGAGCAGTTCTTC
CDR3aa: CASLAGVLPNEQFF

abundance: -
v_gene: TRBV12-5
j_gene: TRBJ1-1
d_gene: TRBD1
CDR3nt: TGTGCTAGTGGTTTGGTATCGTTCTCGGACAGGGCGTTTTACACTGAAGCTTTCTTT
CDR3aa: CASGLVSFSDRAFYTEAFF

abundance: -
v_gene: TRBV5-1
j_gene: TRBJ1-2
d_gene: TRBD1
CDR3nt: TGCGCCAGCAGCCTCAACCTAGGACAGGGGCAAGGCTACACCTTC
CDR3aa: CASSLNLGQGQGYTF

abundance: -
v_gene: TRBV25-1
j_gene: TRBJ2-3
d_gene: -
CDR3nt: TGTGCCAGCAGTGGGGAACAGGGCGTAACAGATACGCAGTATTTT
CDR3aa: CASSGEQGVTDTQYF

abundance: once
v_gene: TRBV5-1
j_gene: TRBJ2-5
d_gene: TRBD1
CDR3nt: TGCGCCAGCAGCTTGTTTCTGACAGGGGTTATGAAGACCCAGTACTTC
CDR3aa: CASSLFLTGVMKTQYF

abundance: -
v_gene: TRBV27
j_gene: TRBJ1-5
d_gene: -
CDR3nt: -
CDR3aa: CATRSGQGSNQPQHF

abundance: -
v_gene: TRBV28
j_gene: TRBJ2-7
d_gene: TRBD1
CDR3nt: TGTGCCACCCAAGGACAGGGGGCGCTTGAGTCCTACGAGCAGTACTTC
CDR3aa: CATQGQGALESYEQYF

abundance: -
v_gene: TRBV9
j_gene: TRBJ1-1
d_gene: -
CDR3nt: TGTGCCAGCAGCCTTCAGATTTTCGGGACTGAAGCTTTCTTT
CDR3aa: CASSLQIFGTEAFF

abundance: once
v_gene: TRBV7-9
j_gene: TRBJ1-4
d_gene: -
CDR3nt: TGTGCCAGCAGCCCCTTAATCCGAGGTCCGGATGAAAAACTGTTTTTT
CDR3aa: CASSPLIRGPDEKLFF

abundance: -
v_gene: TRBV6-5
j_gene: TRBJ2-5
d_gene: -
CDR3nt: TGTGCCAGCACCCAACGGGGGGCTATTCAAGAGACCCAGTACTTC
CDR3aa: CASTQRGAIQETQYF

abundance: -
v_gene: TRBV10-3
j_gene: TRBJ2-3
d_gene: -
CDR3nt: TGTGCCATCACCGCCGGGACTCGCGGCACAGATACGCAGTATTTT
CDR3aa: CAITAGTRGTDTQYF

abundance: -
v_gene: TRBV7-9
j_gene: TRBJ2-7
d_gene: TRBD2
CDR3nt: TGTGCCAGCAGCGTGCAAGCGCTGAGGGGCGGGAGCAACGAGCAGTACTTC
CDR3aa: CASSVQALRGGSNEQYF

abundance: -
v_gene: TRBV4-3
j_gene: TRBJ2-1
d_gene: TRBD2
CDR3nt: TGCGCCAGCAGCCATGGGACTAGGGGCAGTGAGCAGTTCTTC
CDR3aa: CASSHGTRGSEQFF

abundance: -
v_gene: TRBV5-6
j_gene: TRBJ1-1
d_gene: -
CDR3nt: TGTGCCAGCAGCTGGAGCAGCACTGAAGCTTTCTTT
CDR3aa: CASSWSSTEAFF

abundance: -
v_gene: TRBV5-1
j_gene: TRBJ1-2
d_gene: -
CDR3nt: TGCGCCAGCTCGGGGGACCGGCGCCGAGGGCCTAACTATGGCTACACCTTC
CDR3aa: CASSGDRRRGPNYGYTF

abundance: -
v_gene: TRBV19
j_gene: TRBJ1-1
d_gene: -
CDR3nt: TGTGCCAGTAGTATAGCGGGTTTTATGAACACTGAAGCTTTCTTT
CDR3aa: CASSIAGFMNTEAFF

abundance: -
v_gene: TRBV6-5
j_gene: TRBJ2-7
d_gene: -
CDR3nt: TGTGCCAGCAGTTACTACGCCACAGGGACCTACGAGCAGTACTTC
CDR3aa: CASSYYATGTYEQYF

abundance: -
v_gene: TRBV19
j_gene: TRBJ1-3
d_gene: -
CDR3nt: TGTGCCAGTAGTGAGCTGGCAGGGACTGGAAACACCATATATTTT
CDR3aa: CASSELAGTGNTIYF

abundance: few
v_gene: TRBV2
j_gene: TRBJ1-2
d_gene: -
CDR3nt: TGTGAGGTGGGGGGAGCTAACTATGGCTACACCTTC
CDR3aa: CEVGGANYGYTF

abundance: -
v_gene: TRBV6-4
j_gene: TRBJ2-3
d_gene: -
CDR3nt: TGTGCCAGCAGTGTCGACCCAGGGGCAGGAGATACGCAGTATTTT
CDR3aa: CASSVDPGAGDTQYF

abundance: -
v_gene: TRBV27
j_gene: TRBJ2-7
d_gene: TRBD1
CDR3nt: TGTGCCAGCTCGGGACAGGAGAGCTCCTACGAGCAGTACTTC
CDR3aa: CASSGQESSYEQYF

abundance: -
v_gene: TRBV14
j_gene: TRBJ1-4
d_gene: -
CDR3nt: TGTGCCAGCAGCCAGCGGGGGGTAAATGAAAAACTGTTTTTT
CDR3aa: CASSQRGVNEKLFF

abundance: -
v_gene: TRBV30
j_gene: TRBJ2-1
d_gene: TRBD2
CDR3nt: TGTGCCTGGAGGGTAAGCGGGAGTACTAGTGAGCAGTTCTTC
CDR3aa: CAWRVSGSTSEQFF

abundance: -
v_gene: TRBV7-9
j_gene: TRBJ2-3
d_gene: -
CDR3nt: TGTGCCAGCAGCTCCGGCACAGATACGCAGTATTTT
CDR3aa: CASSSGTDTQYF

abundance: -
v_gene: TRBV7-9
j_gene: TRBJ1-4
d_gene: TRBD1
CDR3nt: TGTGCCAGCAGCTTAGCCGGGACAGGGGAGGAAAAACTGTTTTTT
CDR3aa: CASSLAGTGEEKLFF

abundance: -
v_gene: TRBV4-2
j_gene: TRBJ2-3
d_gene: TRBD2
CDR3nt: TGTGCCAGCAGCCTCAGACTAGCGGGGGGAAAGTCGGATACGCAGTATTTT
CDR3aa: CASSLRLAGGKSDTQYF

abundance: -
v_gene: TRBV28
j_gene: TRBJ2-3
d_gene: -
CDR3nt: TGTGCCAGCAGTTTATATCAGGGAACAGATACGCAGTATTTT
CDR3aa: CASSLYQGTDTQYF

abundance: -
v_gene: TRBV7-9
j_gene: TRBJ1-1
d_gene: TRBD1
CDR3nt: TGTGCCAGCAGCTTGAGGACAGGGAAACCGAACACTGAAGCTTTCTTT
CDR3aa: CASSLRTGKPNTEAFF

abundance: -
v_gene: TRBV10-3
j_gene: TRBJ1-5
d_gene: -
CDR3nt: TGTGCCATCAGTCCGAACCTAGGGGGCAATCAGCCCCAGCATTTT
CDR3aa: CAISPNLGGNQPQHF

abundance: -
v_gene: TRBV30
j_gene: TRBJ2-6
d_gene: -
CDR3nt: TGTGCCTGGGGGCGGGGCTCTGGGGCCAACGTCCTGACTTTC
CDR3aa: CAWGRGSGANVLTF

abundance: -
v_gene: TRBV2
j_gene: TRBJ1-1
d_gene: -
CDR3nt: TGTGCCAGCAGTGTTGGGGGGGGGAAATACACTGAAGCTTTCTTT
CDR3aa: CASSVGGGKYTEAFF

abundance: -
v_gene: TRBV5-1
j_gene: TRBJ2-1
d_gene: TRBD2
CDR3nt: TGCGCCAGCAGCTTTTCGGGGACTAGCGGGGTCAATGAGCAGTTCTTC
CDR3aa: CASSFSGTSGVNEQFF

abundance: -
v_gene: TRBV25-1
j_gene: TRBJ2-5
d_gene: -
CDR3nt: TGTGCCAGCAGTGAGAGTGGGCGGGGCTACCAAGAGACCCAGTACTTC
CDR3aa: CASSESGRGYQETQYF

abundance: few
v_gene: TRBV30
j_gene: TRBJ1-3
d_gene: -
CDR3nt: TGTGCCTGGCAGGGGTCTAACACCCTATATTTT
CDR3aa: CAWQGSNTLYF

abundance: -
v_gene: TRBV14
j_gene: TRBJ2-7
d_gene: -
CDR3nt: TGTGCCAGCAGCTTAGCAGGGGACGAGCAGTACTTC
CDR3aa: CASSLAGDEQYF

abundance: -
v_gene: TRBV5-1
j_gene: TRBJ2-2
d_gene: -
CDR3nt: TGCGCCAGCAGCGCAGGACAGAACACCGGGGAGCTGTTTTTT
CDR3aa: CASSAGQNTGELFF

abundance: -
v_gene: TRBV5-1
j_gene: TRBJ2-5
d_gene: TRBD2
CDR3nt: TGCGCCAGCAGCGGGGGACTACTGGGGGAGACCCAGTACTTC
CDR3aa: CASSGGLLGETQYF

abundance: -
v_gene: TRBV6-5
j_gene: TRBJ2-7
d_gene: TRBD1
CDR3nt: TGTGCCAGCAGTTACCCACCAGCGACAGGGTCCCACGAGCAGTACTTC
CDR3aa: CASSYPPATGSHEQYF

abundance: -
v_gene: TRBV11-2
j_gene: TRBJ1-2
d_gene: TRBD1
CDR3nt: TGTGCCAGCAGCTGGGGACAGATCTATGGCTACACCTTC
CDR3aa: CASSWGQIYGYTF

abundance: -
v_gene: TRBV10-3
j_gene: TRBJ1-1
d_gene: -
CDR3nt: TGTGCCATCAGCGCGGGCTGGGGGAACACTGAAGCTTTCTTT
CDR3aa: CAISAGWGNTEAFF